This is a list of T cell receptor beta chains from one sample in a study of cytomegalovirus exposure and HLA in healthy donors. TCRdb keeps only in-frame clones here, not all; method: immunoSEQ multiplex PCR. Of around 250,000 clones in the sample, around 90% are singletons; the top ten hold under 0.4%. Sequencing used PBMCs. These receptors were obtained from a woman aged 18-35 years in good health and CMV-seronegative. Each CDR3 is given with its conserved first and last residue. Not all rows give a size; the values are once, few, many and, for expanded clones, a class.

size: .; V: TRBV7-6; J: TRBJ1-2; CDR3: CASSLSGTDINGYTF
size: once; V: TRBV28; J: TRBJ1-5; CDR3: CASSLRGQPQHF
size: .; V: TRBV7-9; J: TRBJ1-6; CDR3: CASSLARGQSSYNSPLHF
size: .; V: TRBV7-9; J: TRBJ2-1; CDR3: CASSWERVGPNNEQFF
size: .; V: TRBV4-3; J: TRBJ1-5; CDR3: CASSQGENQPQHF
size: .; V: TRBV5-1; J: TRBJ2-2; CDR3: CASNEDRGDTGELFF
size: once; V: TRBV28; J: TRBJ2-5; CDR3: CASSIEGGETQYF
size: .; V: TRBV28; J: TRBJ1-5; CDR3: CASSTKGHQPQHF
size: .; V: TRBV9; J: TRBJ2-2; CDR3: CASSVDWTGDNTGELFF
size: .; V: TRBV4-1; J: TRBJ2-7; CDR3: CASSQEETGGEQYF
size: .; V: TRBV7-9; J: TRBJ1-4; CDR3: CASSLTTGEKLFF
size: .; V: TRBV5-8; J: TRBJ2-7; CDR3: CASSLEQGNYEQYF
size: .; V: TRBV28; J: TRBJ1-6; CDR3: CASSIYQGSNSPLHF
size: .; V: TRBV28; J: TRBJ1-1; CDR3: CASRAGNTEAFF
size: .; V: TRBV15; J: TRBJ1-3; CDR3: CATSRDRAGNTIYF
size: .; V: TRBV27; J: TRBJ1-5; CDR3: CASSFASSNQPQHF
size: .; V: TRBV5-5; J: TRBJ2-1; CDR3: CASSPFIGAYNEQFF
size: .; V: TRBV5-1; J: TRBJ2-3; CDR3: CASSLGQVLTDTQYF
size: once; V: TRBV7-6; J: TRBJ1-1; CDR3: CASSSYRGLDTEAFF
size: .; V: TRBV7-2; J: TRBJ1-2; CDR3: CASSLGRGEGGYTF
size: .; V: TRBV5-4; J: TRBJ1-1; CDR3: CASSLTGHSNTEAFF
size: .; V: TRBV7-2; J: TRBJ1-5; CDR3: CASSLGQGAKPQHF
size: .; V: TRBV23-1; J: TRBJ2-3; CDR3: CASQPGQQTSTDTQYF
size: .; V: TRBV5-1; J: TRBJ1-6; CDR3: CASSLLGRSTDNSPLHF
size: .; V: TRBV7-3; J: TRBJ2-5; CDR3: CASSLHGGGARETQYF
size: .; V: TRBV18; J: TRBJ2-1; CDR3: CASSPGQGALRQFF
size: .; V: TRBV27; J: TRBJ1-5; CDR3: CASSPGSLSNQPQHF
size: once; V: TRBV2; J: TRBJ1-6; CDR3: CASSPGQSSYNSPLHF
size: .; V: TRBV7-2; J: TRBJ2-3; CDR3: CASSLGLAGGPGDTQYF
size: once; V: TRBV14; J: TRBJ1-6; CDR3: CASSQTESYNSPLHF
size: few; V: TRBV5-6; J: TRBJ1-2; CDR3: CASSTGRGYTF
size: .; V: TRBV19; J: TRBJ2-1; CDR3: CASRRRGQYNEQFF
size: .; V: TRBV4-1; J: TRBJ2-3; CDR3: CASSQGDRSLAGHNF
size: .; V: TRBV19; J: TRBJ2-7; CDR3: CAGRQGPYEQYF
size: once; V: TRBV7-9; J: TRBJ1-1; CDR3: CASSLRGRGAFF
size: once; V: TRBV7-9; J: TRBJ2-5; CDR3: CASSLPYSQQETQYF
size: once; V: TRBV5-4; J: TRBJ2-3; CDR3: CASSTGQGQDTQYF
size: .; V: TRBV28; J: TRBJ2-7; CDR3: CASSLWGEVYEQYF
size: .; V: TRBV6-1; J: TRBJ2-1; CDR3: CASSEVFQGWVGNEQFF
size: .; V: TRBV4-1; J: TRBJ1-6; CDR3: CASSQDPGQGTYNSPLHF
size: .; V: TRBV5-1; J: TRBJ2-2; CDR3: CASSRTGATGELFF
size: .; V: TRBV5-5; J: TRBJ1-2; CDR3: CASSLPGQRRYTF
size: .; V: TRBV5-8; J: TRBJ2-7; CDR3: CASSSPVLGDFSYEQYF
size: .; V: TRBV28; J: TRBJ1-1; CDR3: CASSPRTGRDTEAFF
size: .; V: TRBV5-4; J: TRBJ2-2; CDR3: CASSLDGQAGELFF
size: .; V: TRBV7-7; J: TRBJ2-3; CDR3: CASSSLTGGTDTQYF
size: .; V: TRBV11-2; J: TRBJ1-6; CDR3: CASSPLRGYSPLHF
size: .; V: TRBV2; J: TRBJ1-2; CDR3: CASRAGTVDYGYTF
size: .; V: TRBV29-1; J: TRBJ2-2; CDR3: CSVGGAQGVNTGELFF
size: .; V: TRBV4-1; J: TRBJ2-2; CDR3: CASSQQGSGELFF
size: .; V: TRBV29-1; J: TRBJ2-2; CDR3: CSVRSGTANTGELFF
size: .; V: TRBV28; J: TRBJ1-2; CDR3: CASSGTASYGYTF
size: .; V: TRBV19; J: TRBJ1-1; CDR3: CASNTGAEAFF
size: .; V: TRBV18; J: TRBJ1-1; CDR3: CASSAGGLNTEAFF
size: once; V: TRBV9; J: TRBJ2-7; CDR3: CASSVDRAGLGEQYF
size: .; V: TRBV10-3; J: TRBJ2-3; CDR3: CAISESESPQYF
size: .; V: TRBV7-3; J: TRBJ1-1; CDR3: CASSLAGKNTEAFF